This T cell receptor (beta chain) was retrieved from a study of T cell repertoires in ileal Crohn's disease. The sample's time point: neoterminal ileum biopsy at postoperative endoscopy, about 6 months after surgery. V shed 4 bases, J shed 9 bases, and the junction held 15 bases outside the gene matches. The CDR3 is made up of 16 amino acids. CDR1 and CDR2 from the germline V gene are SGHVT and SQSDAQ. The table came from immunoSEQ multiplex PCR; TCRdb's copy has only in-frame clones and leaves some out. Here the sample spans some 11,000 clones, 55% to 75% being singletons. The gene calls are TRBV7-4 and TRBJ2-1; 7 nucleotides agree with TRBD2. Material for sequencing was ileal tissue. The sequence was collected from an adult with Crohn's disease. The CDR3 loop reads CASSSRTGDGRGEQFF. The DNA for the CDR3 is TGTGCCAGCAGCTCTCGGACGGGAGATGGGAGGGGTGAGCAGTTCTTC.